This T cell receptor (beta chain) was captured by sequencing in a study of T cells in Graves' hyperthyroidism and ophthalmopathy. Graves' hyperthyroidism was deemed stable given no ophthalmopathy progression within 18 months. Disease duration under 2 months; hyperthyroidism patients were aged 18 to 65. The PBMCs studied were ones that came from about 9.9 ml fresh peripheral blood. This clonotype was seen at least ten times. What was amplified from RNA transcripts were TCR beta CDR3 regions. Using the HTBI primer set, a first-round RT-PCR was run on the TCR CDR3. TCRdb independently ran MiXCR on the multiplex PCR reads; one entry per CDR3 protein. The table has some 500,000 distinct CDR3 sequences, roughly 14% seen once. This clonotype originated in a woman aged 18-30 years with Graves' hyperthyroidism. Specimen: blood.

CDR3 region: CASSKDRGGAFF. The CDR3 DNA follows: TGTGCCAGCAGCAAGGACAGAGGTGGAGCTTTCTTT. The J gene is TRBJ1-1, the V gene TRBV12-3 or TRBV12-4; D is possibly TRBD1 (6 bases). The CDR3 sequence is 12 residues long. Trimming shortened V by 6 bases and J by 10 bases, and 15 bases separated the two germline ends.